This T cell receptor beta chain emerged from a study of identical twins. MiXCR, run by TCRdb on the 5' RACE reads, gives a single entry per CDR3 protein. The sample contains a few hundred thousand distinct CDR3 sequences, about 12% of which appear only once. The CDR3 runs to 15 residues. The V end lost 3 bases, the J end lost 1 base, and 11 bases lay between the germline ends. These data also featured in a second study, about yellow fever vaccine responses in identical twins. That work adds: Reports say the vaccine T cell response in twins looked partly convergent and partly personalized.

Sequenced input: CD8+ T cells sorted from blood. The sequence derives from a woman aged 18 to 35 in good health. The chain employs TRBV12-3 or TRBV12-4 and TRBJ2-3; TRBD2 might be the D (5 bases). DNA of the CDR3: TGTGCCAGCAGTTTCGAGGGTGATGGCACAGATACGCAGTATTTT. Its protein is CASSFEGDGTDTQYF.